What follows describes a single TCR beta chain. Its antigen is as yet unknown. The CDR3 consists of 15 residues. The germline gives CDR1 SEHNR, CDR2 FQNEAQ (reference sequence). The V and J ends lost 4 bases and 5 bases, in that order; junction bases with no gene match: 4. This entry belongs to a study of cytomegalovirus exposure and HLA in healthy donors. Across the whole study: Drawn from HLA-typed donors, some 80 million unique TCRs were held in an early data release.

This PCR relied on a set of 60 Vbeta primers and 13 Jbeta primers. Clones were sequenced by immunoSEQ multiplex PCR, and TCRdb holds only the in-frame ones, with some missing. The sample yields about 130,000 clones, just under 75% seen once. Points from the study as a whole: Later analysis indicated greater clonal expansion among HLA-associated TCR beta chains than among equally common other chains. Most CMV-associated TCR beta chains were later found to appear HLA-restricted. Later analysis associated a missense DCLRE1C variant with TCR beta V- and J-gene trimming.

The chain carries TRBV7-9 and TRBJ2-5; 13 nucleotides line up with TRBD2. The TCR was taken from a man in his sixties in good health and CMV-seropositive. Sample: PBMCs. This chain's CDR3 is CASSSGLAGLETQYF. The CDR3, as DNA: TGTGCCAGCAGCTCGGGACTAGCGGGGTTGGAGACCCAGTACTTC.